The TCR beta chain under discussion was sequenced for a study of blood T cell repertoires in COVID-19. Patients from Seattle were sampled longitudinally, starting during active infection. Sequencing used immunoSEQ multiplex PCR; TCRdb keeps in-frame clones, though not all of them. The sample yields 150,000 or so clones, 65% to 90% seen once. V was cut by 6 bases and J by 0 bases, with 12 bases left in between. Germline V gives CDR1 SNHLY, CDR2 FYNNEI. The CDR3 is 16 residues long. The chain links TRBV2 to TRBJ1-6; a weak D match, TRBD1 (6 bases). Sequencing was performed on peripheral blood. The clonotype was recovered from a woman aged 55-69 years with COVID-19, enrolled during active disease. The CDR3 DNA follows: TGTGCCAGCAGAAAGGACAGCCGCTCCTATAATTCACCCCTCCACTTT. This encodes CASRKDSRSYNSPLHF.